This entry is about one TCR beta chain. The protocol was immunoSEQ multiplex PCR, while the TCRdb copy is restricted to in-frame clones and leaves out a portion. This table holds fewer than 250,000 clones, 88% found once. The germline V gene encodes CDR1 SGHTA and CDR2 FQGTGA. This CDR3 comprises 15 residues. Trimming pared 5 bases from V and 4 bases from J, leaving 17 bases between. This sample stems from a study of blood T cell repertoires in COVID-19. This TCR came from a man aged 65 to 85 with acute or convalescent COVID-19. The sequenced sample consisted of peripheral blood. The chain recombines TRBV7-3 with TRBJ1-1; a possible D gene is TRBD1 (6 bases). The CDR3 here is CASSETGHYLTEAFF. In nucleotides, the CDR3 is TGTGCCAGCAGCGAAACGGGACACTATCTCACTGAAGCTTTCTTT.